This T cell receptor beta chain emerged from a study of blood T cell repertoires in COVID-19. About the study: PBMCs, B-cell-depleted T cells, or T cells provided the cDNA or gDNA that made up the material.

This clone was found a few times. The assay was immunoSEQ multiplex PCR, and TCRdb's table has in-frame clones only and misses some. Counted here are 35,000 to 40,000 clones, around four fifths occurring once; the ten biggest clones make up under 5%. This clonotype was sampled from a man aged 45-65 years with active COVID-19. Specimen: peripheral blood.

DNA for the CDR3: TGTGCCAGCAGTGATGAGGCAGAAAACTCTGGGGCCAACGTCCTGACTTTC. It specifies CASSDEAENSGANVLTF. The chain has TRBV6-4 and TRBJ2-6, with unresolved D. Germline CDR1 is MRHNA and CDR2 is SNTAGT. V was cut by 3 bases and J by 0 bases, with 12 bases left in between. The CDR3 is made up of 17 amino acids.